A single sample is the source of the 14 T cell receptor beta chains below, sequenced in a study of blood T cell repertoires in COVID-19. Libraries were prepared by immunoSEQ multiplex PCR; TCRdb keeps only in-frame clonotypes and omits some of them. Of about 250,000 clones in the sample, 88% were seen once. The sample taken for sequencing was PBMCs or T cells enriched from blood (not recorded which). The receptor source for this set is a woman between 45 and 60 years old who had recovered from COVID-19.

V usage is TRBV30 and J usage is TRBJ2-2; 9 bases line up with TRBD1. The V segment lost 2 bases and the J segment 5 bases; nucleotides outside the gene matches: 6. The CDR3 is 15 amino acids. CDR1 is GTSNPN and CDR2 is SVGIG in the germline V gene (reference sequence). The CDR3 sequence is CAWSKGTGRTGELFF. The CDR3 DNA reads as TGTGCCTGGAGTAAAGGGACAGGGAGGACCGGGGAGCTGTTTTTT.

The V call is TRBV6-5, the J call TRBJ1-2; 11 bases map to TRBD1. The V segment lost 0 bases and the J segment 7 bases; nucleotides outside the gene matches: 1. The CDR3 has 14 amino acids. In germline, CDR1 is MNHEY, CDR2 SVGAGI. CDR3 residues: CASSYSGTGGGYTF. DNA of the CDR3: TGTGCCAGCAGTTACTCGGGGACAGGGGGTGGCTACACCTTC.

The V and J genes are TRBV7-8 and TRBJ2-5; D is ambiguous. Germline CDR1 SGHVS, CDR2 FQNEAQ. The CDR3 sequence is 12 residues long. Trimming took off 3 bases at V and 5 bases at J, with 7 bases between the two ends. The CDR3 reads CASSFDSETQYF. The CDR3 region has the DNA TGTGCCAGCAGCTTTGACTCCGAGACCCAGTACTTC.

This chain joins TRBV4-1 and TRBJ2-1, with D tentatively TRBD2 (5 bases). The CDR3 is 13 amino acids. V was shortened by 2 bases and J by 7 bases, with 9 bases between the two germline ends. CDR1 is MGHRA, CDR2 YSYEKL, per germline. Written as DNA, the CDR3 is TGCGCCAGCAGCCAACGGACTCCGAATGAGCAGTTCTTC. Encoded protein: CASSQRTPNEQFF.

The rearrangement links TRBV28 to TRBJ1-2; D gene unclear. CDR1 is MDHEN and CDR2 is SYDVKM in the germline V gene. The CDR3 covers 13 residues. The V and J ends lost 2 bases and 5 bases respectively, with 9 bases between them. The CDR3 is CASSLPRSYGYTF. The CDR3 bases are TGTGCCAGCAGTTTACCCAGAAGTTATGGCTACACCTTC.

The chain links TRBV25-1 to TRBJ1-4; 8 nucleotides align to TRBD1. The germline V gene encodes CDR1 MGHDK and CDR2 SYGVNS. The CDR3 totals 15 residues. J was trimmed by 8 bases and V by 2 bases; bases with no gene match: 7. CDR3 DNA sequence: TGTGCCAGCAGTGAACCGGCAGGGGGCTTGGAAAAACTGTTTTTT. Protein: CASSEPAGGLEKLFF. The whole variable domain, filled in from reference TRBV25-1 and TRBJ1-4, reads EADIYQTPRYLVIGTGKKITLECSQTMGHDKMYWYQQDPGMELHLIHYSYGVNSTEKGDLSSESTVSRIRTEHFPLTLESARPSHTSQYLCASSEPAGGLEKLFFGSGTQLSVL.

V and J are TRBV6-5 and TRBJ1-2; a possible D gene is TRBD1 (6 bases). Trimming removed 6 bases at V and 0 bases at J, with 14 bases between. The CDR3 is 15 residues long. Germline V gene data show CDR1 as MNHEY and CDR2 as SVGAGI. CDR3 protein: CASSPTGRANYGYTF. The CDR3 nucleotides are TGTGCCAGCAGCCCGACAGGCCGAGCTAACTATGGCTACACCTTC.

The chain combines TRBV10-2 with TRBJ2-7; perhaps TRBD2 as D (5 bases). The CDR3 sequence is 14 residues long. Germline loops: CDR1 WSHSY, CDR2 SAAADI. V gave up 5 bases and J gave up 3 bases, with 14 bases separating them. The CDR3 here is CASSSQRQIYEQYF. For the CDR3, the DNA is TGCGCCAGCAGTTCTCAGCGGCAGATCTACGAGCAGTACTTC.

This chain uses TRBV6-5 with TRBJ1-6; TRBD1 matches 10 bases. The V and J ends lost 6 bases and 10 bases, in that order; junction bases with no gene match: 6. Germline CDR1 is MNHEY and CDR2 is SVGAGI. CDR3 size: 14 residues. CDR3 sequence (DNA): TGTGCCAGCAGAGACAGGGGGCACGGGTCACCCCTCCACTTT. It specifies CASRDRGHGSPLHF.

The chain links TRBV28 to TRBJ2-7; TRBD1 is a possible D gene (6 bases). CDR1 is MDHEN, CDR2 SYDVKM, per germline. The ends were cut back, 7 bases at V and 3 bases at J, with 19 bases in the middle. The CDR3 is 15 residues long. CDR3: CASTTGTSGDYEQYF. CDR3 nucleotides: TGTGCCAGCACCACGGGGACATCCGGGGACTACGAGCAGTACTTC.

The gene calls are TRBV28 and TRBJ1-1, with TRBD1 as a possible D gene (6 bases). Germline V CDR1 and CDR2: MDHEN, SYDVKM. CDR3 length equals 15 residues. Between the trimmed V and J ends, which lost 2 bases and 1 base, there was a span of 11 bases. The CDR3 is CASSLRQGPNTEAFF. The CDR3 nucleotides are TGTGCCAGCAGTTTACGGCAGGGGCCGAACACTGAAGCTTTCTTT.

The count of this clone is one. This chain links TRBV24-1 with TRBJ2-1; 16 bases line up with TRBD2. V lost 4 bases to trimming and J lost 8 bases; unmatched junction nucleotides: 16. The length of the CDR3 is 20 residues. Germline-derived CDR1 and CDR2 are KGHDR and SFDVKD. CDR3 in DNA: TGTGCCACCAGTGAGTTCGGGACTAGCGGGAGGGCGCAGAGTGTTCATGAGCAGTTCTTC. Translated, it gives CATSEFGTSGRAQSVHEQFF.

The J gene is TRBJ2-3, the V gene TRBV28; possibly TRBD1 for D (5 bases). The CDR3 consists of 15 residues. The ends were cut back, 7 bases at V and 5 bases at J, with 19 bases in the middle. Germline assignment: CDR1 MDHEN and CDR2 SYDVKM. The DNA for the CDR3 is TGTGCCAGCAATACAAGGGCAGGGTCGGGAGATACGCAGTATTTT. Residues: CASNTRAGSGDTQYF.

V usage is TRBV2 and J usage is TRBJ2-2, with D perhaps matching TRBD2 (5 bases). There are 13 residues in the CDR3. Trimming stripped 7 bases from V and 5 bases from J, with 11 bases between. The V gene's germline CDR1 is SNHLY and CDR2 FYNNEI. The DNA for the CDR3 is TGTGCCAGCACGGAGGAAAAGACCGGGGAGCTGTTTTTT. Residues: CASTEEKTGELFF.